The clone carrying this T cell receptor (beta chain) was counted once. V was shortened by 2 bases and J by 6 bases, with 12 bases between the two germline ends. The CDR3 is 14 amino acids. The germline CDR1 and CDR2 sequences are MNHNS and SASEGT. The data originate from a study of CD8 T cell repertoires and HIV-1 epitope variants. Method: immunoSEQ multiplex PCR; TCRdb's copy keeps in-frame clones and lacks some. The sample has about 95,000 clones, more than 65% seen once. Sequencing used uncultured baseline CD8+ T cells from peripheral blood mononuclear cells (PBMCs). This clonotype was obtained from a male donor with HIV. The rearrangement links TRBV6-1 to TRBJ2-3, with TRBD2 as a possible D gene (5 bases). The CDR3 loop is CASSETSRVDTQYF. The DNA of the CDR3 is TGTGCCAGCAGTGAAACTAGTAGGGTGGATACGCAGTATTTT.